Detailed here is one T cell receptor beta chain. The antigen is not known. Researchers attached unique molecular identifiers to individual cDNA molecules. MiXCR was run by TCRdb on the 5' RACE reads, yielding one entry per CDR3 protein. Altogether 25,000 to 30,000 distinct CDR3 sequences are present, 5% to 5.5% being singletons, with the ten largest covering about 0.9%. The sample belongs to a study of early T cells in non-severe SARS-CoV-2 infection. Study background: Investigators sequenced bulk RNA drawn from unsorted whole blood, and chains remained unpaired.

Broader study findings: In VDJdb matching, anti-spike CD8 responses were favored while private and CD4 specificities went missing.

The sequencing input was whole blood. This TCR came from an adult who was a healthcare worker with PCR-confirmed SARS-CoV-2 infection or an uninfected control (not recorded which).

The CDR3, as DNA: TGTGCCAGCAGTTTAACAGGGGCGAGCGAGCAGTACTTC. It encodes CASSLTGASEQYF. The J gene is TRBJ2-7, the V gene TRBV12-3 or TRBV12-4; TRBD1 aligns across 7 bases. CDR3 length: 13 residues. V trimming: 2 bases; J trimming: 6 bases; junction bases outside the gene matches: 4.